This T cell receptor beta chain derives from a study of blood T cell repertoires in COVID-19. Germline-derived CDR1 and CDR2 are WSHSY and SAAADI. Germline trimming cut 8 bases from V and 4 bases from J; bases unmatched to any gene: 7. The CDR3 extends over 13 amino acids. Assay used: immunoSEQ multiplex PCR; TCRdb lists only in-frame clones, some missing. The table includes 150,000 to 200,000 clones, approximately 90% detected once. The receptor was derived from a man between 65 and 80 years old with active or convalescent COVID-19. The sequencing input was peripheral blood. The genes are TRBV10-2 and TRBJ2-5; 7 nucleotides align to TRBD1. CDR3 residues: CASGQGVGETQYF. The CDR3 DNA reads TGCGCCAGCGGCCAGGGGGTGGGAGAGACCCAGTACTTC.